This T cell receptor beta chain was observed in a study of blood T cell repertoires in COVID-19 (dated by TCRdb to 2020 to 2022). Describing the broader study: Collaborator samples came from the United States, Italy and Spain and covered acute and convalescent phases of COVID-19. The material from the prospective study consisted of cDNA or gDNA derived from T cells, B-cell-depleted T cells, or PBMCs. The repertoires were released in a freely available public database meant as a resource for research on the immune response to SARS-CoV-2. Where available, HLA class I and class II types were obtained from metadata supplied by the sample provider rather than from assay-based typing. Deeply sampled blood TCRbeta repertoires from subjects exposed to, actively infected with, or recovered from COVID-19 were included in the dataset. Nearly every sample came with metadata listing a de-identified subject ID, COVID-19 status, age in years and sex. The samples were drawn from two sources: the first 160 participants of the ongoing ImmuneRACE study, and 950 to 1,500 subjects contributed by 6 global collaborators. Overall results and qualifications from the work: The amount of clinical and demographic metadata varied by source and participant and was provided uncurated.

One collaborating source in Seattle enrolled patients during active infection and followed them longitudinally through the course of disease. Each collaborating institution followed its own protocols to collect whole blood in K2EDTA tubes. For TCRbeta analysis, collaborators shipped samples in one of three forms: frozen whole blood, isolated PBMCs, or DNA extracted from either of those sample types. As concerns this clone: The clone's antigen remains unknown. No qualities accompany the bases; no much larger clone lies one base away.

From the cysteine up to the phenylalanine, the CDR3 has a length of 15 residues. Left in the record is the CDR3 DNA by itself, 45 bases read in frame from the first base. At the junction V is shortened by 6 bases and J by 5 bases; bases outside the gene matches: 10. CDR1 and CDR2, per the germline V gene, are SGDLS and YYNGEE. TCRbeta CDR3 regions were amplified from genomic DNA using the immunoSEQ Assay, a bias-controlled multiplex PCR. As for the original processing: Within the assay, amplification of reference gene primers was used to estimate how many nucleated cells each sample contained. To quantify the absolute abundance of each unique TCRbeta CDR3 rearrangement, sequence reads were collapsed and filtered. Productive Simpson clonality was computed per sample as the square root of Simpson's diversity index over productive rearrangements. In TCRdb, the immuneACCESS table is reduced to in-frame sequences with V and J assigned. These tables do not hold every clone; where another copy was compared, an unresolved V gene accounts for under half, and the others remain unexplained. V and J calls and clone size follow that table, whereas D and trimming were derived from the DNA. A total of about 140,000 clones appear in this sample, about 83% of them only once. The ten largest clones add up to less than 9% of the sample.

The origin of this receptor is a man aged 25 to 45 with COVID-19, enrolled during active disease. The sequenced material came from peripheral blood. In this chain, TRBV9 is recombined with TRBJ1-1; TRBD1 fits 10 bases in the junction. The CDR3 here reads CASTLSGTGETEAFF. The nucleotide sequence is TGTGCCAGCACCCTTTCCGGGACAGGGGAAACTGAAGCTTTCTTT.